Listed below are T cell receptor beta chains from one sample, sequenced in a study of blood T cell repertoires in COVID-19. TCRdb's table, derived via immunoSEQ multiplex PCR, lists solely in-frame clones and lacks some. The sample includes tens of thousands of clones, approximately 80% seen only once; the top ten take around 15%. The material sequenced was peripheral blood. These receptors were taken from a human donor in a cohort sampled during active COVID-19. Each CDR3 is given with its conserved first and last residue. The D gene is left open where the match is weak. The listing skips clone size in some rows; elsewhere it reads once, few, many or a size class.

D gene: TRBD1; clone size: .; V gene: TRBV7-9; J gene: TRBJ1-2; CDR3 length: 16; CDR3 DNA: TGTGCCAGCAGCTCCGCCATGGGCAGGGGGTCTTATGGCTACACCTTC; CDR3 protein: CASSSAMGRGSYGYTF
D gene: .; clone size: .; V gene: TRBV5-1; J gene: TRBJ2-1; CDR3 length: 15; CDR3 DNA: TGCGCCAGCAATACAGGGTTCTTAACCTACAATGAGCAGTTCTTC; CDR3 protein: CASNTGFLTYNEQFF
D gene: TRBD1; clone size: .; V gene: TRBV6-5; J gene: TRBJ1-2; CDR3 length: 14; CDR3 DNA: TGTGCCAGCTGCGCGCAGGGGGCGAACTATGGCTACACCTTC; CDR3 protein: CASCAQGANYGYTF
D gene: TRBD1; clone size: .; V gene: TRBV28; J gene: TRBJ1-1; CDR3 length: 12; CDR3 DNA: TGTGCCACCCAGGGGGCCCGGACTGAAGCTTTCTTT; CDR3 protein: CATQGARTEAFF
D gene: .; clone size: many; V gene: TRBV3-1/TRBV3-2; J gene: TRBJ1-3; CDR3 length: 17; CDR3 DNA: TGTGCCAGCAGCCAAGGGCAGCTCAGGGTCTCTGGAAACACCATATATTTT; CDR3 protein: CASSQGQLRVSGNTIYF
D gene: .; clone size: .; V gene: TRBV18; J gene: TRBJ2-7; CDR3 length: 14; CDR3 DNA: TGTGCCAGCTCACCTTCCGGACAGTCAAGTGGGCAGTACTTC; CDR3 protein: CASSPSGQSSGQYF
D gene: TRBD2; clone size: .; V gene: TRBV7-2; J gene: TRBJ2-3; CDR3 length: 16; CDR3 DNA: TGTGCCAGCAGCTCTAGCGGGAGGGCCGGAATAGATACGCAGTATTTT; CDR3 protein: CASSSSGRAGIDTQYF
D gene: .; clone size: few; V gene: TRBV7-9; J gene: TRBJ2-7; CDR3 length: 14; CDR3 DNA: TGTGCCAGCAGCTTTAAAGCCGTTTTAGACGAGCAGTACTTC; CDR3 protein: CASSFKAVLDEQYF
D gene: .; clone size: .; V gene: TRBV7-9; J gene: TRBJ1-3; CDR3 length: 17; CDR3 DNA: TGTGCCAGCAGCTTAGGTTGGTCCAGGCTCTCTGGAAACACCATATATTTT; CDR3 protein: CASSLGWSRLSGNTIYF
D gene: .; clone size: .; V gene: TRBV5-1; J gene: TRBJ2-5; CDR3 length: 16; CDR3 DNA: TGCGCCAGCAGCATGTCCAGGGGCATGGTTCAAGAGACCCAGTACTTC; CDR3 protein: CASSMSRGMVQETQYF
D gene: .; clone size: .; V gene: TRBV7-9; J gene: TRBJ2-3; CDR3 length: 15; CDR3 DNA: TGTGCCAGCAGCTTTACGGGAGAAACCACAGATACGCAGTATTTT; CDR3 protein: CASSFTGETTDTQYF
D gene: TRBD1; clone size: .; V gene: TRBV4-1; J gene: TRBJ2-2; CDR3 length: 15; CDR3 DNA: TGCGCCAGCAGCCGCGATGACAGGGAAAACGGGGAGCTGTTTTTT; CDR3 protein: CASSRDDRENGELFF
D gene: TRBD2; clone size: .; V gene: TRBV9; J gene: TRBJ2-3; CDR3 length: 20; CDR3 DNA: TGTGCCAGCAGCGCATCGACTAGCGGGGGAGGGTTTGCACGGGCAGATACGCAGTATTTT; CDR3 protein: CASSASTSGGGFARADTQYF
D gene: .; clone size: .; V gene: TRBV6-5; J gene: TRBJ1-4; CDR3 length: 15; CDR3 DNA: TGTGCCAGCAGTTACTCAGGGGCAACTAATGAAAAACTGTTTTTT; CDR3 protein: CASSYSGATNEKLFF
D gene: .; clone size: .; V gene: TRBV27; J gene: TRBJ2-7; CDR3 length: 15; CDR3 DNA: TGTGCCAGCAGCCGAAGGACAGTTCTTCCCTACGAGCAGTACTTC; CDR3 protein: CASSRRTVLPYEQYF
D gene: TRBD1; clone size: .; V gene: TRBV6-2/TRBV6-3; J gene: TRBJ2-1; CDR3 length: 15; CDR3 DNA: TGTGCCAGCAGTGCCCCCGGGACAGGGTACAATGAGCAGTTCTTC; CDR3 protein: CASSAPGTGYNEQFF
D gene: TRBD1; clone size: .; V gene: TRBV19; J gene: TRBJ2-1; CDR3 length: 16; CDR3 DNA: TGTGCCAGTAGCAACTTCCACAGGGGGCCGCGCAATGAGCAGTTCTTC; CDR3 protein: CASSNFHRGPRNEQFF
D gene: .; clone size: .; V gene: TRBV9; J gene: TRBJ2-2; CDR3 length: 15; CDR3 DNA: TGTGCCAGCAGCGAGGGGAACGGGGGGCGGCGGGAGCTGTTTTTT; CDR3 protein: CASSEGNGGRRELFF
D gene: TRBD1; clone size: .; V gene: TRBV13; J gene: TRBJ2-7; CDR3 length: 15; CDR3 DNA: TGTGCCAGCAGCTACAGGGGAAGCCTTTCCTACGAGCAGTACTTC; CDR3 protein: CASSYRGSLSYEQYF
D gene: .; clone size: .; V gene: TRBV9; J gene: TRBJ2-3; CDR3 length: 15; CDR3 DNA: TGTGCCAGCAGCGTAGAGGCTAGAGTTACAGATACGCAGTATTTT; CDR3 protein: CASSVEARVTDTQYF
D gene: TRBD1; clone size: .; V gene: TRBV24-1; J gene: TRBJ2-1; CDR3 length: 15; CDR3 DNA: TGTGCCACCAGTGATTTTCGACAGGGTAACAATGAGCAGTTCTTC; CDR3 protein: CATSDFRQGNNEQFF
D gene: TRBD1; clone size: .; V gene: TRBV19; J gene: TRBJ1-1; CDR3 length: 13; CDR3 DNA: TGTGCCAGTACCCGGGACAGGGGCTCTGAAGCTTTCTTT; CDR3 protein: CASTRDRGSEAFF
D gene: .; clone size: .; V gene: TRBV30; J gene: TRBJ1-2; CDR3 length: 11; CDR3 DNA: .; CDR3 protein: CAWGPGSGNFF
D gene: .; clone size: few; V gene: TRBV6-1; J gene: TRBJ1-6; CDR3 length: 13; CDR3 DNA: TGTGCCAGCAGTGAATATAATAATTCACCCCTCCACTTT; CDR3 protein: CASSEYNNSPLHF
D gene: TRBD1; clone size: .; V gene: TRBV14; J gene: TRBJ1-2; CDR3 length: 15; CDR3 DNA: TGTGCCAGCAGCCAAGGACAGGGGCGTTCCTATGGCTACACCTTC; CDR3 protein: CASSQGQGRSYGYTF
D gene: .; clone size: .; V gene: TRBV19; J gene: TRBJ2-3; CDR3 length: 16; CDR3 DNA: TGTGCCAGTAGTATAGGCAGGATTAGCGATGCAGATACGCAGTATTTT; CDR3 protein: CASSIGRISDADTQYF
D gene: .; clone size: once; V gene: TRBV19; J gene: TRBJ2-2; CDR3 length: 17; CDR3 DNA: TGTGCCAGTACCCCCCCCCGGGGCAGGGGGAACACCGGGGAGCTGTTTTTT; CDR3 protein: CASTPPRGRGNTGELFF
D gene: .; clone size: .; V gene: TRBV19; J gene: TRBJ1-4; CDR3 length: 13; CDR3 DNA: TGTGCCAGTAGTATTGGAACAGGCGAAAAACTGTTTTTT; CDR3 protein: CASSIGTGEKLFF
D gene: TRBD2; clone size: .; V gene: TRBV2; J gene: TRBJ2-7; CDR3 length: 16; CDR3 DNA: TGTGCCAGCAGTGACCCTGGACTAGTGGGGACCTACGAGCAGTACTTC; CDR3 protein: CASSDPGLVGTYEQYF
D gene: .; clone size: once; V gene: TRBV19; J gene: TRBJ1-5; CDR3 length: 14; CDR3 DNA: TGTGCCAGTAGTATACAGGGGTTTGGTCAGCCCCAGCATTTT; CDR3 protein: CASSIQGFGQPQHF
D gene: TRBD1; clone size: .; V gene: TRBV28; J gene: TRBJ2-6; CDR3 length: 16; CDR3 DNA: TGTGCCAGCAGTTTACAGGGGGCGCTCGGGGCCAACGTCCTGACTTTC; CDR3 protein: CASSLQGALGANVLTF